This is a list of T cell receptor beta chains from one sample in a study of shared clonotypes between healthy human individuals. Sequencing was performed with immunoSEQ multiplex PCR; in TCRdb, only in-frame clones are kept and a portion is missing. The sample shows millions of clones, around 95% of them seen only once. The sample was naive CD4+ T cells sorted from blood. The receptor source for this set is a man between 18 and 29 years old in good health. The CDR3 runs from the conserved cysteine through the conserved F or W. A D gene is named only where the DNA matches it firmly. Clone sizes are given selectively: once, few, many, or a class where the clone is expanded.

d_call,j_call,clone_size,v_call,cdr3_nt,cdr3_aa
-,TRBJ1-5,-,TRBV10-3,TGTGCCATCAGTGAGTCCCGGGGAGAGAGTCAGCCCCAGCATTTT,CAISESRGESQPQHF
TRBD2,TRBJ2-1,-,TRBV7-2,TGTGCCAGCAGTACAGGACTAGCGGGGGACAATGAGCAGTTCTTC,CASSTGLAGDNEQFF
-,TRBJ2-7,few,TRBV18,TGTGCCAGCTCACCACCGGTCTCGAGGGACGAGCAGTACTTC,CASSPPVSRDEQYF
TRBD2,TRBJ2-2,-,TRBV9,TGTGCCAGCAGCGCCCGGGGGGCGAACACCGGGGAGCTGTTTTTT,CASSARGANTGELFF
TRBD1,TRBJ1-6,-,TRBV10-2,TGCGCCAGCAGTGAGGGACAGGGGACACCCCTCCACTTT,CASSEGQGTPLHF
-,TRBJ2-5,-,TRBV5-6,TGTGCCAGCAGCTTGGGGGCAGAGAACATAGGGGAGACCCAGTACTTC,CASSLGAENIGETQYF
TRBD1,TRBJ2-1,-,TRBV5-1,TGCGCCAGCAGCTTTTCGGACAGGTCCTACAATGAGCAGTTCTTC,CASSFSDRSYNEQFF
-,TRBJ2-1,few,TRBV6-1,TGTGCCAGCACCCCCGGGACTCCGAATGAGCAGTTCTTC,CASTPGTPNEQFF
TRBD1,TRBJ2-1,-,TRBV18,TGTGCCAGCTCACCACCGAACCGGAGACAGGGAATGATGGATGAGCAGTTCTTC,CASSPPNRRQGMMDEQFF
-,TRBJ2-7,-,TRBV4-3,TGCGCCAGCAGCCAAGACGAGACCCTGCGGGCCTACGAGCAGTACTTC,CASSQDETLRAYEQYF
-,TRBJ1-2,few,TRBV2,TGTGCCAGCAGTGTTCGTCGGGCTGGCTACACCTTC,CASSVRRAGYTF
TRBD1,TRBJ2-7,-,TRBV10-3,TGTGCCATCAGTGAGTATGGACAGGGGGCCGGGGAGCAGTACTTC,CAISEYGQGAGEQYF
-,TRBJ1-2,-,TRBV5-1,TGCGCCAGCAGCTTGGACAGCGCAGCTAACTATGGCTACACCTTC,CASSLDSAANYGYTF
TRBD1,TRBJ2-6,-,TRBV4-1,TGCGCCAGCAGCCAAGACCGGGACAGGGTTTTCTCTGGGGCCAACGTCCTGACTTTC,CASSQDRDRVFSGANVLTF
-,TRBJ2-2,once,TRBV7-7,TGTGCTAGCCGTGACTACGCGAACACCGGGGAGCTGTTTTTT,CASRDYANTGELFF
-,TRBJ2-7,-,TRBV6-5,TGTGCCAGCAGACGTTCTAGCTACGAGCAGTACTTC,CASRRSSYEQYF
TRBD1,TRBJ1-4,-,TRBV7-9,TGTGCCAGCAGCCCCGTAGGGGGCACTGAAAAACTGTTTTTT,CASSPVGGTEKLFF
TRBD2,TRBJ2-7,-,TRBV6-5,TGTGCCAGCAGGGGACTAGCGGGGACCTACGAGCAGTACTTC,CASRGLAGTYEQYF
TRBD2,TRBJ2-3,-,TRBV5-1,TGCGCCAGCAGCCAAACGACTAGCGGGGGGGCCGCAGATACGCAGTATTTT,CASSQTTSGGAADTQYF
-,TRBJ2-5,-,TRBV5-6,TGTGCCAGCAGCTCCTCAGCGGAGACCCAGTACTTC,CASSSSAETQYF
-,TRBJ2-5,-,TRBV2,TGTGCCACCAACGGACAGTTCCAAGAGACCCAGTACTTC,CATNGQFQETQYF
-,TRBJ1-6,-,TRBV28,TGTGCCAGCAGTTCAATAGTGGCGTCCCTCCACTTT,CASSSIVASLHF
-,TRBJ1-2,-,TRBV19,TGTGCCAGTAGTATAGATAGAGACTATGGCTACACCTTC,CASSIDRDYGYTF
-,TRBJ2-7,-,TRBV10-3,TGTGCCATCAGTGAGTCGGTAGGGGAGGCCTACGAGCAGTACTTC,CAISESVGEAYEQYF
-,TRBJ2-7,-,TRBV19,TGTGCCAGTAGTAGACGGGCCACCCAGTACGAGCAGTACTTC,CASSRRATQYEQYF
-,TRBJ2-3,-,TRBV18,TGTGCCAGCTCACCTCCGAAGACAGTAAGCACAGATACGCAGTATTTT,CASSPPKTVSTDTQYF
-,TRBJ1-4,-,TRBV29-1,TGCAGCGCAATTGTCGGGTTACCTAATGAAAAACTGTTTTTT,CSAIVGLPNEKLFF
TRBD2,TRBJ2-5,-,TRBV6-1,TGTGCCAGCGGACTTAGCGGGGGGGAGACCCAGTACTTC,CASGLSGGETQYF
-,TRBJ1-4,-,TRBV28,TGTGCCAGCACACGACAGATTAATGAAAAACTGTTTTTT,CASTRQINEKLFF
TRBD1,TRBJ1-5,-,TRBV28,TGTGCCAGCAGTTCCGGACAGGGTAACAATCAGCCCCAGCATTTT,CASSSGQGNNQPQHF
-,TRBJ2-5,-,TRBV5-1,TGCGCCAGCAGCCGGGACACCCGGGAGACCCAGTACTTC,CASSRDTRETQYF
-,TRBJ1-5,-,TRBV6-5,TGTGCCAGCGGGGCTAACCCTCAGCCCCAGCATTTT,CASGANPQPQHF
-,TRBJ2-7,-,TRBV18,TGTGCCAGCTCACTTACGTTGACAGGCCCGGGGGCCGAGCAGTACTTC,CASSLTLTGPGAEQYF
-,TRBJ1-1,-,TRBV25-1,TGTGCCAGCAGTACAGGGTCCCGAATTAACACTGAAGCTTTCTTT,CASSTGSRINTEAFF
TRBD1,TRBJ1-6,-,TRBV5-6,TGTGCCAGCAGCTCGTCGTCCGGGACAGGGGAACATTCACCCCTCCACTTT,CASSSSSGTGEHSPLHF
-,TRBJ2-3,-,TRBV5-4,TGTGCCAGCAGCCTTCCTGGGGCGACAGATACGCAGTATTTT,CASSLPGATDTQYF
TRBD1,TRBJ2-6,-,TRBV2,TGTGCCAGCACCAGCCGTCCCCGGACAGGGGGCTCTGGGGCCAACGTCCTGACTTTC,CASTSRPRTGGSGANVLTF
-,TRBJ2-3,-,TRBV4-3,TGCGCCAGCAGCCAAGAAGGTTCTGTTGGTCAAGGTACGCAGTATTTT,CASSQEGSVGQGTQYF
-,TRBJ1-4,-,TRBV6-5,TGTGCCAGCAGGAAGCATACCGATGAAAAACTGTTTTTT,CASRKHTDEKLFF
TRBD1,TRBJ1-3,-,TRBV5-6,TGTGCCAGCAGCGCCCGGACAGGGGCTGGAAACACCATATATTTT,CASSARTGAGNTIYF
-,TRBJ2-1,once,TRBV27,TGTGCCAGCAGTTTACAGAGGAGCTCCTACAATGAGCAGTTCTTC,CASSLQRSSYNEQFF
-,TRBJ1-3,-,TRBV6-1,TGTGCCAGCAGTGAAGCGGCCCCGGGCAGCTCTGGAAACACCATATATTTT,CASSEAAPGSSGNTIYF
-,TRBJ2-7,-,TRBV18,TGTGCCAGCTCACTTCCCCCGGCCAGGCCAGAGCAGTACTTC,CASSLPPARPEQYF
-,TRBJ2-7,once,TRBV19,TGTGCCAGTAGTGGATGGACGGGGAGCTCCTACGAGCAGTACTTC,CASSGWTGSSYEQYF
-,TRBJ1-4,-,TRBV9,TGTGCCAGCAGCCGTAGTGGGGGACTTAATGAAAAACTGTTTTTT,CASSRSGGLNEKLFF
TRBD1,TRBJ1-5,-,TRBV6-5,TGTGCCAGCAGCCCAGGACAGGGGACCAATCAGCCCCAGCATTTT,CASSPGQGTNQPQHF
TRBD2,TRBJ2-3,-,TRBV29-1,TGCAGCGTTGATGGAGAGGGGAGGGCCGACACATATACGCAGTATTTT,CSVDGEGRADTYTQYF
-,TRBJ2-3,once,TRBV19,TGTGCCAGTACCTCCCTGGGGGGCGGGGATACGCAGTATTTT,CASTSLGGGDTQYF
TRBD1,TRBJ2-7,-,TRBV15,TGTGCCACCAGCAGAGTCGACAGGGGCCGTTCCTACGAGCAGTACTTC,CATSRVDRGRSYEQYF
-,TRBJ2-2,once,TRBV19,TGTGCCAGTAGTGTTACAGGCTACACCGGGGAGCTGTTTTTT,CASSVTGYTGELFF
-,TRBJ2-7,-,TRBV10-3,TGTGCCATCAGTGAGTTTTTAGGGAGCGAGGCCTACGAGCAGTACTTC,CAISEFLGSEAYEQYF